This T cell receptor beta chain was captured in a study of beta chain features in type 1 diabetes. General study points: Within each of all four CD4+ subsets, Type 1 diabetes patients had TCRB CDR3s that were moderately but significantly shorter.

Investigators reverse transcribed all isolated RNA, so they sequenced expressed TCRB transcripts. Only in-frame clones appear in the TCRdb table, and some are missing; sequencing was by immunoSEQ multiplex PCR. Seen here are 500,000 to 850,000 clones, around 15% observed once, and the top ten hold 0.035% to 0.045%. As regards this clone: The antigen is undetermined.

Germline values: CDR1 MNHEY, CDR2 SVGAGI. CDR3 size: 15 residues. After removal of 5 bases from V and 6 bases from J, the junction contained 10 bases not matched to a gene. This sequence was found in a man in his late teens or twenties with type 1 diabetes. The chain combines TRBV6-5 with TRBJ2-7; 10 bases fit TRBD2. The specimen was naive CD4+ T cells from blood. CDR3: CASSVSLAGAGEQYF. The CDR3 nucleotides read TGTGCCAGCAGTGTCTCGCTAGCGGGAGCGGGCGAGCAGTACTTC.